These T cell receptor beta chains were read from a single sample in a study of sequential checkpoint blockade in melanoma. Clones were sequenced by immunoSEQ multiplex PCR, and TCRdb holds only the in-frame ones, with some missing. The sample includes around 19,000 clones, roughly 80% of them seen just once. Sequenced material: CD8+ T cells sorted from blood (inferred from file names), taken from a patient given nivolumab and ipilimumab in sequence. Receptor source: a human donor with melanoma. The CDR3 runs from the conserved cysteine through the conserved F or W. A D gene is named only where the DNA matches it firmly. Rows may omit the clone size; those that give it use once, few, many or a size class.

abundance	j_gene	v_gene	d_gene	CDR3nt	CDR3aa
NA	TRBJ2-2	TRBV2	NA	TGTGCCAGCAGTGAGTCAGTCACCGGGGAGCTGTTTTTT	CASSESVTGELFF
NA	TRBJ1-1	TRBV6-5	NA	TGTGCCAGCAGGGAAGACAAGGGGGAAGCTTTCTTT	CASREDKGEAFF
NA	TRBJ1-4	TRBV2	TRBD1	TGTGCCAGTAGGACAGGGAGCAATGAAAAACTGTTTTTT	CASRTGSNEKLFF
NA	TRBJ1-1	TRBV4-3	NA	TGCGCCAGCAGCCCTTCACTAGGTTCCACTGAAGCTTTCTTT	CASSPSLGSTEAFF
NA	TRBJ2-7	TRBV11-2	TRBD1	TGTGCCAGCAGCTATTGGACAGGGGGCTCCTACGAGCAGTACTTC	CASSYWTGGSYEQYF
NA	TRBJ1-2	TRBV6-5	NA	TGTGCCAGCAGAACACTAGCTAACTATGGCTACACCTTC	CASRTLANYGYTF
once	TRBJ1-1	TRBV6-1	TRBD1	TGTGCCAGCAGTGAGACAGGGGCTGAAGCTTTCTTT	CASSETGAEAFF
NA	TRBJ2-7	TRBV25-1	TRBD1	TGTGCCAGCAGTAGACAGGGGGCGGACGACGAGCAGTACTTC	CASSRQGADDEQYF
NA	TRBJ1-6	TRBV2	TRBD1	TGTGCCAGCAGAACACAGGGGGCCAATAATTCACCCCTCCACTTT	CASRTQGANNSPLHF
NA	TRBJ2-7	TRBV27	NA	TGTGCCAGCAGTCCAAACCCAGGACTAACCTACGAGCAGTACTTC	CASSPNPGLTYEQYF
NA	TRBJ2-1	TRBV6-6	NA	TGTGCCAGCAGTTACCCTAACAATGAGCAGTTCTTC	CASSYPNNEQFF
NA	TRBJ2-7	TRBV4-2	TRBD1	TGTGCCAGCAGCCAAGAACTCAGCGGGACAGGGGCCTACGAGCAGTACTTC	CASSQELSGTGAYEQYF
NA	TRBJ1-1	TRBV7-8	NA	TGTGCCAGCAGCCCCAGGGCCCCGACAGGGAACACTGAAGCTTTCTTT	CASSPRAPTGNTEAFF
NA	TRBJ2-2	TRBV4-3	TRBD1	TGCGCCAGCAGCCATACAACAGGGGGCTGGGGCACCGGGGAGCTGTTTTTT	CASSHTTGGWGTGELFF
NA	TRBJ2-1	TRBV4-3	TRBD2	TGCGCCAGCAGCCGACAAAGCGGGGGGGTCTACAATGAGCAGTTCTTC	CASSRQSGGVYNEQFF
NA	TRBJ2-3	TRBV28	NA	TGTGCCAGCAGTGGGGCGCGCGCGGGGGCCCCCCATACGCAGTATTTT	CASSGARAGAPHTQYF
NA	TRBJ1-6	TRBV6-1	NA	TGTGCCAGCAGTGAAGTTCCGGGAAGCTCCTATAATTCACCCCTCCACTTT	CASSEVPGSSYNSPLHF
NA	TRBJ2-2	TRBV6-5	NA	TGTGCCAGCAGTTACTCCACTAGTAACACCGGGGAGCTGTTTTTT	CASSYSTSNTGELFF
NA	TRBJ2-7	TRBV7-9	NA	TGTGCCAGCAGCCCCCGGACAGAAGCTCGCGAGCAGTACTTC	CASSPRTEAREQYF
NA	TRBJ1-5	TRBV19	TRBD1	TGTGCCAGTAGTATGACAGGGCATGGGTATCAGCCCCAGCATTTT	CASSMTGHGYQPQHF
NA	TRBJ1-1	TRBV9	NA	TGTGCCAGCAGCGTATACCCCGGTGAAGTTGGCACTGAAGCTTTCTTT	CASSVYPGEVGTEAFF
NA	TRBJ2-3	TRBV7-6	NA	TGTGCCAGCAGCTTAACGGGCACAGATACGCAGTATTTT	CASSLTGTDTQYF
NA	TRBJ2-5	TRBV7-9	NA	TGTGCCAGCAGCCCTCCGGTGCTAGCGTATAAAGAGACCCAGTACTTC	CASSPPVLAYKETQYF
NA	TRBJ1-1	TRBV13	NA	TGTGCCAGCAGCTTAGAACACCAGGTTACTGAAGCTTTCTTT	CASSLEHQVTEAFF
once	TRBJ2-1	TRBV28	TRBD2	TGTGCCAGCAGTGCGGGGGGCAACAATGAGCAGTTCTTC	CASSAGGNNEQFF
NA	TRBJ1-5	TRBV7-9	NA	TGTGCCAGCAGCGGCGGGTCTAGCAATCAGCCCCAGCATTTT	CASSGGSSNQPQHF
NA	TRBJ2-7	TRBV7-8	TRBD2	TGTGCCAGCAGCTCAGGACTAGCGGGGGGGAGTATTCGAGGGGAGCAGTACTTC	CASSSGLAGGSIRGEQYF
NA	TRBJ1-1	TRBV7-9	NA	TGTGCCAGCAAAATATCGGGGAAAAACACTGAAGCTTTCTTT	CASKISGKNTEAFF
NA	TRBJ2-2	TRBV27	TRBD2	TGTGCCAGCAGCCCCGGGACTAGCGGGGGTGAGATCGGGGAGCTGTTTTTT	CASSPGTSGGEIGELFF
NA	TRBJ1-6	TRBV30	TRBD1	TGTGCCTGGAGTGTACCGGACAGGAGAAATTCACCCCTCCACTTT	CAWSVPDRRNSPLHF
NA	TRBJ2-2	TRBV6-5	NA	TGTGCCAGCAGTTACGGCAAGAACACCGGGGAGCTGTTTTTT	CASSYGKNTGELFF
NA	TRBJ2-4	TRBV4-2	NA	TGTGCCAGCAGCCCACTAGCTACCGGGGGAGCCAAAAACATTCAGTACTTC	CASSPLATGGAKNIQYF
NA	TRBJ2-3	TRBV7-9	TRBD1	TGTGCCAACATTCCCAGGACAGGGGGTTCTCAGGCGCAGGATACGCAGTATTTT	CANIPRTGGSQAQDTQYF
NA	TRBJ2-7	TRBV9	TRBD2	TGTGCCAGCAGCGTAGCGGGGGGGGAATACGAGCAGTACTTC	CASSVAGGEYEQYF
once	TRBJ1-6	TRBV4-2	NA	TGTGCCAGCAGCCAAGATCGGGCAGGGTCTTCACCCCTCCACTTT	CASSQDRAGSSPLHF
NA	TRBJ1-2	TRBV9	NA	TGTGCCAGCAGCGTAGCTACAGGGAATAGGATCTATGGCTACACCTTC	CASSVATGNRIYGYTF
NA	TRBJ2-1	TRBV4-3	TRBD1	TGCGCCAGCAGCCGGAACAGGGGGCACTCCTACAATGAGCAGTTCTTC	CASSRNRGHSYNEQFF
NA	TRBJ2-1	TRBV27	TRBD1	TGTGCCAGCAGTCCAAAATCAGGACAGGCGAACTACAATGAGCAGTTCTTC	CASSPKSGQANYNEQFF
NA	TRBJ2-4	TRBV19	TRBD1	TGTGCCAGTAGTATGAACAGGGGGACTGTTCCTACCGACAAAAACATTCAGTACTTC	CASSMNRGTVPTDKNIQYF
NA	TRBJ2-7	TRBV4-3	NA	TGCGCCAGCAGCCAAGATTATGGCGGGGACAGCTACGAGCAGTACTTC	CASSQDYGGDSYEQYF
NA	TRBJ2-7	TRBV29-1	TRBD1	TGCAGCGTACGGACAGGGGAGAAGTACGAGCAGTACTTC	CSVRTGEKYEQYF
NA	TRBJ1-5	TRBV28	TRBD1	TGTGCCAGCAGCCGGGACAGGGGAGGGGGCAATCAGCCCCAGCATTTT	CASSRDRGGGNQPQHF
NA	TRBJ1-5	TRBV6-6	TRBD1	TGTGCCAGCATTGGACAGGGCTGGAATCAGCCCCAGCATTTT	CASIGQGWNQPQHF
NA	TRBJ1-2	TRBV28	NA	TGTGCCACCAGAACAGGGCAGGGCTACACCTTC	CATRTGQGYTF
NA	TRBJ2-1	TRBV5-1	NA	TGCGCCAGCAGCCCAAGGCGCACAGGAGCCGATGAGCAGTTCTTC	CASSPRRTGADEQFF
few	TRBJ1-4	TRBV28	TRBD1	TGTGCCAGCAGTACGACAGGGGTTAATGAAAAACTGTTTTTT	CASSTTGVNEKLFF
few	TRBJ2-3	TRBV6-6	TRBD2	TGTGCCAGCAGAACGCGACTAGCTCCTAGCACAGATACGCAGTATTTT	CASRTRLAPSTDTQYF
once	TRBJ1-1	TRBV5-1	NA	TGCGCCAGCAGCCTAAAGGGGGTGACTGAAGCTTTCTTT	CASSLKGVTEAFF
NA	TRBJ2-7	TRBV5-8	TRBD1	TGCGCCAGCAGCTCCGGGACAGGGGCCTACGAGCAGTACTTC	CASSSGTGAYEQYF
NA	TRBJ2-1	TRBV9	TRBD2	TGTGCCAGCAGCGTAGGGCGGGGGACGAACAATGAGCAGTTCTTC	CASSVGRGTNNEQFF
NA	TRBJ2-7	TRBV6-1	NA	TGTGCCAGCAGTGAAGCGCTTCCTTTTGAGACCGAGGGGGCCTACGAGCAGTACTTC	CASSEALPFETEGAYEQYF
NA	TRBJ2-7	TRBV7-6	NA	TGTGCCAGCAGCTTAAAAGAGGACTACGAGCAGTACTTC	CASSLKEDYEQYF
NA	TRBJ2-7	TRBV14	TRBD1	TGTGCCAGCAGCCTGAGACAGGGAAGTTACGAGCAGTACTTC	CASSLRQGSYEQYF